This is a list of T cell receptor beta chains from one sample in a study of T cells in Graves' hyperthyroidism and ophthalmopathy. TCRdb analysed the multiplex PCR reads with MiXCR anew, one entry per CDR3 protein. The sample records some 720,000 distinct CDR3 sequences, about a sixth being singletons. The sample taken for sequencing was blood. These receptors all stem from a man aged 18 to 29 with Graves' hyperthyroidism. Each CDR3 is given with its conserved first and last residue. Each record gives: clone size, V gene, CDR3 length, D gene, J gene, CDR3 DNA, CDR3 protein. D genes are given only for firm matches. A clone size is listed for some rows: how often the clone was seen (once, few, many), or a class if it is expanded.

>NA|TRBV20-1|15|NA|TRBJ2-3
TGCAGTGCGCTTACTAGCAGCACTAGCACAGATACGCAGTATTTT
CSALTSSTSTDTQYF
>NA|TRBV6-2/TRBV6-3|13|NA|TRBJ2-7
TGTGCCAGCGGAGCTCAGTTCCCCTACGAGCAGTACTTC
CASGAQFPYEQYF
>many|TRBV19|15|TRBD2|TRBJ2-1
TGTGCCAGTAGTATAGGGACTAGCGGTCACAATGAGCAGTTCTTC
CASSIGTSGHNEQFF
>once|TRBV12-3/TRBV12-4|14|TRBD2|TRBJ2-7
TGTGCCAGCAGTCTTGGACTAGTCTACTACGAGCAGTACTTC
CASSLGLVYYEQYF
>few|TRBV9|15|NA|TRBJ1-3
TGTGCCAGCAGCGTATCAGGGGTCCCTGGAAACACCATATATTTT
CASSVSGVPGNTIYF
>once|TRBV24-1|14|NA|TRBJ1-1
TGTGCCACCAGTGTACGGCAGGAGAACACTGAAGCTTTCTTT
CATSVRQENTEAFF
>many|TRBV28|15|NA|TRBJ2-1
TGTGCCAGCAGTGGTGGGGGCACCACCTACAATGAGCAGTTCTTC
CASSGGGTTYNEQFF
>NA|TRBV11-1|16|TRBD2|TRBJ2-7
TGTGCCAGCAGCTCCTTTGGGGGGGTCCCCTCCTACGAGCAGTACTTC
CASSSFGGVPSYEQYF
>NA|TRBV20-1|13|NA|TRBJ2-3
TGCAGTGCTATTCGCGCCCTCGCGGATACGCAGTATTTT
CSAIRALADTQYF
>many|TRBV5-8|14|NA|TRBJ2-3
TGTGCCAGCCATGACCAGGGAGGCCCAGATACGCAGTATTTT
CASHDQGGPDTQYF
>many|TRBV5-1|12|NA|TRBJ1-1
TGCGCCAGCAGCTACGGACAGAAAGAAGCTTTCTTT
CASSYGQKEAFF
>NA|TRBV13|13|NA|TRBJ1-5
TGTGCCAGCAGCAAACAAGAGGGAGAGCCCCAGCATTTT
CASSKQEGEPQHF
>many|TRBV7-9|16|TRBD2|TRBJ2-1
TGTGCCAGCAGCTTGACTAGCGGGAGATCCTACAATGAGCAGTTCTTC
CASSLTSGRSYNEQFF
>few|TRBV20-1|15|TRBD1|TRBJ2-7
TGCAGTGCTAGAGATCCAAGCAGGGGGCAGGGCGAGCAGTACTTC
CSARDPSRGQGEQYF
>many|TRBV11-3|14|NA|TRBJ2-5
TGTGCCAGCAGCTTCCGGACAGTCCAAGAGACCCAGTACTTC
CASSFRTVQETQYF
>NA|TRBV20-1|13|NA|TRBJ2-2
TGCAGTGCTAGAGATCTTAGCACCGGGGATCTGTTTTTT
CSARDLSTGDLFF
>many|TRBV6-2/TRBV6-3|12|NA|TRBJ1-2
TGTGCCAGCACCGGACGGAACTATGGCTACACCTTC
CASTGRNYGYTF
>NA|TRBV2|11|NA|TRBJ1-2
TGTGCCAGCAAAGAGGGACTCGGCTACACCTTC
CASKEGLGYTF
>NA|TRBV28|17|TRBD2|TRBJ2-3
TGTGCCAGCAGTCCCGGGACTAGCGGGAGGGCCACAGATACGCAGTATTTT
CASSPGTSGRATDTQYF
>NA|TRBV20-1|14|NA|TRBJ2-1
TGCAGTGCTAGAAGCCTAGATATCCACAATGAGCAGTTCTTC
CSARSLDIHNEQFF
>many|TRBV6-5|16|NA|TRBJ2-5
TGTGCCAGCAGTTACTCTATCTCCTCACGCCAAGAGACCCAGTACTTC
CASSYSISSRQETQYF
>many|TRBV29-1|14|NA|TRBJ2-5
TGCAGCGTTTATGGGGGCACGGCGGGGGAGACCCAGTACTTC
CSVYGGTAGETQYF
>NA|TRBV9|17|TRBD2|TRBJ2-2
TGTGCCAGCAGCCTAAGTGGTAGCGGGGCTAGCACCGGGGAGCTGTTTTTT
CASSLSGSGASTGELFF
>NA|TRBV5-1|17|NA|TRBJ1-2
TGCGCCAGCAGCTTCGTCAGAAATAGCAGGGTGTTCTATGGCTACACCTTC
CASSFVRNSRVFYGYTF
>few|TRBV11-2|15|NA|TRBJ2-3
TGTGCCAGCAGCTCAGACCGGACGTTCCCAGATACGCAGTATTTT
CASSSDRTFPDTQYF
>NA|TRBV6-2/TRBV6-3|18|NA|TRBJ2-1
TGTGCCAGCAGTTACCTCGGGGGGCTCAGCGGAACCTACAATGAGCAGTTCTTC
CASSYLGGLSGTYNEQFF
>many|TRBV18|15|NA|TRBJ2-2
TGTGCCAGCTCATCCCCCCATTCGAACACCGGGGAGCTGTTTTTT
CASSSPHSNTGELFF
>NA|TRBV5-1|15|NA|TRBJ2-1
TGCGCCAGCAGCCCCGGGGGCATCGGTTACAATGAGCAGTTCTTC
CASSPGGIGYNEQFF
>few|TRBV7-9|15|NA|TRBJ1-2
TGTGCCAGCAGCCTTGGGGACCCGGGGAAATATGGCTACACCTTC
CASSLGDPGKYGYTF
>NA|TRBV4-1|18|TRBD2|TRBJ2-1
TGCGCCAGCAGCCAAGGTAGACTAGCGGGAGGTTCCTACAATGAGCAGTTCTTC
CASSQGRLAGGSYNEQFF
>few|TRBV27|13|NA|TRBJ2-7
TGTGCCAGCAGTACAGCACGGCTCTACGAGCAGTACTTC
CASSTARLYEQYF
>few|TRBV27|16|NA|TRBJ2-1
TGTGCCAGCAGTTTATATAAGGGTGGGTATGACAATGAGCAGTTCTTC
CASSLYKGGYDNEQFF
>few|TRBV4-1|15|TRBD1|TRBJ2-2
TGCGCCAGCAGCCAAATGGGACAGGGGTCCGGGGAGCTGTTTTTT
CASSQMGQGSGELFF
>many|TRBV7-9|15|TRBD1|TRBJ2-7
TGTGCCAGCAGCTTTGACAGGGTGAATCCCTACGAGCAGTACTTC
CASSFDRVNPYEQYF
>many|TRBV11-2|17|NA|TRBJ2-1
TGTGCCAGCAGCTCAGAACAGGGGAGGAGGTCCTACAATGAGCAGTTCTTC
CASSSEQGRRSYNEQFF
>NA|TRBV19|16|NA|TRBJ2-2
TGTGCCAGTAGAGAACGGGAGAGGGGTTCGGCCGGGGAGCTGTTTTTT
CASRERERGSAGELFF
>few|TRBV2|16|TRBD2|TRBJ2-1
TGTGCCAGCATGGGGCTGGGTAGCGGGTCCCCGGATGAGCAGTTCTTC
CASMGLGSGSPDEQFF
>NA|TRBV7-2|14|NA|TRBJ2-7
TGTGCCAGCAGCTTAGCTGGGGTCTCCTACGAGCAGGACTTC
CASSLAGVSYEQDF
>few|TRBV7-9|11|NA|TRBJ2-5
TGTGCCAGCAGCCAGGACCCGACCCAGTACTTC
CASSQDPTQYF
>many|TRBV5-1|15|NA|TRBJ2-3
TGCGCCAGCAGCTTGGAAAGCGGTAGCACAGATACGCAGTATTTT
CASSLESGSTDTQYF
>NA|TRBV20-1|14|TRBD1|TRBJ2-1
TGCAGTGCCTCGGGACAGGTAGGGTACAATGAGCAGTTCTTC
CSASGQVGYNEQFF